Listed below are T cell receptor beta chains from one sample, sequenced in a study of control samples from healthy donors and cancer patients. Repertoires were generated with immunoSEQ multiplex PCR, while TCRdb's copy carries only in-frame clones and drops some. The sample consists of hundreds of thousands of clones, 80% to 95% of them appearing once. The sample taken for sequencing was PBMCs. The source is a man aged 35 to 55 with head and neck cancer. CDR3s include the opening cysteine and the closing phenylalanine or tryptophan. Fields, in order: V gene, J gene, D gene, clone size, CDR3 protein, CDR3 DNA. A D gene is named only where the DNA matches it firmly. The size field is filled for only some rows; it gives once, few, many or a size class.

TRBV5-6	TRBJ2-7	-	few	CASSFRDVSYEQYF	TGTGCCAGCAGCTTCCGGGACGTTTCCTACGAGCAGTACTTC
TRBV19	TRBJ2-7	-	-	CASGLRGPYEQYF	TGTGCCAGTGGATTGAGGGGCCCCTACGAGCAGTACTTC
TRBV7-3	TRBJ1-1	-	few	CASSFRVGTEAFF	TGTGCCAGCAGCTTCAGGGTGGGCACTGAAGCTTTCTTT
TRBV3-1/TRBV3-2	TRBJ1-5	TRBD1	-	CASRVREGRGPDQPQHF	TGTGCCAGCAGGGTCAGGGAGGGTAGGGGGCCCGATCAGCCCCAGCATTTT
TRBV13	TRBJ2-3	TRBD1	-	CASNYRGADTQYF	TGTGCCAGCAACTACAGGGGTGCAGATACGCAGTATTTT
TRBV6-6	TRBJ1-4	TRBD1	-	CASSSGTGVREKLFF	TGTGCCAGCAGTTCCGGGACAGGTGTCCGTGAAAAACTGTTTTTT
TRBV6-6	TRBJ1-6	-	-	CASSYSSYNSPLHF	TGTGCCAGCAGTTACAGCTCCTATAATTCACCCCTCCACTTT
TRBV11-2	TRBJ2-1	-	-	CASSPPRGSGQFF	TGTGCCAGCAGCCCCCCGAGGGGGTCGGGGCAGTTCTTC
TRBV7-3	TRBJ2-1	TRBD2	-	CASSLMSTSGHEQFF	TGTGCCAGCAGCTTAATGTCCACTAGCGGCCATGAGCAGTTCTTC
TRBV11-2	TRBJ1-1	TRBD1	-	CASRSQGVGTEAFF	TGTGCCAGCAGATCTCAGGGGGTAGGCACTGAAGCTTTCTTT
TRBV13	TRBJ2-2	-	-	CASSSGRTGELFF	TGTGCCAGCAGCTCCGGACGCACCGGGGAGCTGTTTTTT
TRBV7-3	TRBJ2-5	TRBD1	once	CASRRGTGQGQETQYF	TGTGCCAGCAGAAGAGGGACCGGACAGGGACAAGAGACCCAGTACTTC
TRBV27	TRBJ1-2	TRBD1	-	CASSTQGAGGYTF	TGTGCCAGCAGTACACAGGGGGCGGGTGGCTACACCTTC
TRBV11-2	TRBJ1-1	-	-	CASSLGRRNTEAFF	TGTGCCAGCAGCTTAGGACGGAGGAACACTGAAGCTTTCTTT
TRBV28	TRBJ1-5	TRBD1	few	CASSFGTGVQPQHF	TGTGCCAGCAGTTTCGGGACAGGGGTTCAGCCCCAGCATTTT
TRBV5-6	TRBJ2-2	TRBD1	-	CASSLATGAGGELFF	TGTGCCAGCAGCTTGGCGACAGGGGCAGGCGGGGAGCTGTTTTTT
TRBV11-2	TRBJ2-7	-	-	CASSKLGGYEQYF	TGTGCCAGCAGCAAGTTGGGGGGCTACGAGCAGTACTTC
TRBV28	TRBJ1-2	TRBD1	-	CASSSQGAGGYTF	TGTGCCAGCAGCTCACAGGGGGCGGGTGGCTACACCTTC
TRBV5-1	TRBJ1-1	TRBD1	-	CASSNRGVMNTEAFF	TGCGCCAGCAGCAACAGGGGCGTCATGAACACTGAAGCTTTCTTT
TRBV11-2	TRBJ2-1	TRBD1	-	CASSHRTGGNEQFF	TGTGCCAGCAGCCACCGGACAGGCGGCAATGAGCAGTTCTTC
TRBV30	TRBJ1-5	-	-	CAWSIERAQPQHF	TGTGCCTGGAGTATTGAGCGGGCCCAGCCCCAGCATTTT
TRBV7-2	TRBJ2-5	-	-	CASSPGPQETQYF	TGTGCCAGCAGCCCGGGGCCTCAAGAGACCCAGTACTTC
TRBV7-2	TRBJ1-1	TRBD1	-	CASSLRARQGLFEAFF	TGTGCCAGCAGCTTACGAGCAAGACAGGGCTTGTTTGAAGCTTTCTTT
TRBV19	TRBJ1-5	-	-	CASSMPPSNQPQHF	TGTGCCAGTAGTATGCCCCCTAGCAATCAGCCCCAGCATTTT
TRBV7-9	TRBJ1-2	-	-	CASSLTSGDYGYTF	TGTGCCAGCAGCTTAACGTCAGGGGACTATGGCTACACCTTC
TRBV11-2	TRBJ1-2	TRBD1	-	CASSSWRQGYGYTF	TGTGCCAGCAGCTCTTGGCGACAGGGATATGGCTACACCTTC
TRBV14	TRBJ2-5	TRBD2	-	CASSQDWGGQETQYF	TGTGCCAGCAGCCAAGACTGGGGGGGCCAAGAGACCCAGTACTTC
TRBV3-1/TRBV3-2	TRBJ2-7	-	-	CASSQLGIYEQYF	TGTGCCAGCAGCCAGTTGGGGATTTACGAGCAGTACTTC
TRBV10-2	TRBJ1-5	-	-	CASSGQGSQPQHF	TGCGCCAGCAGTGGGCAAGGAAGTCAGCCCCAGCATTTT
TRBV20-1	TRBJ2-3	-	-	CSAMVGDTQYF	TGCAGTGCTATGGTGGGAGATACGCAGTATTTT